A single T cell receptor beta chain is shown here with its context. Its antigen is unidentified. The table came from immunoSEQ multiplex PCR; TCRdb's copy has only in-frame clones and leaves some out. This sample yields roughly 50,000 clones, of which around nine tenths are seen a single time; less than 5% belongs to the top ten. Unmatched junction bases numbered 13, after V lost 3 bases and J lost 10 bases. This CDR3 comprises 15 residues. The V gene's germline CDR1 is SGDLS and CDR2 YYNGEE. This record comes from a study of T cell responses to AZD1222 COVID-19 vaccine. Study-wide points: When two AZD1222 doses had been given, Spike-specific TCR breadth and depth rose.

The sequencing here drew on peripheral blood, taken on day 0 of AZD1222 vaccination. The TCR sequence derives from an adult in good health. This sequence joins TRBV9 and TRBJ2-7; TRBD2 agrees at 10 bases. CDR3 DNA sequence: TGTGCCAGCAGCGCCAGCGGGGGGGGTTCTCCGCGCCAGTACTTC. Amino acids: CASSASGGGSPRQYF.